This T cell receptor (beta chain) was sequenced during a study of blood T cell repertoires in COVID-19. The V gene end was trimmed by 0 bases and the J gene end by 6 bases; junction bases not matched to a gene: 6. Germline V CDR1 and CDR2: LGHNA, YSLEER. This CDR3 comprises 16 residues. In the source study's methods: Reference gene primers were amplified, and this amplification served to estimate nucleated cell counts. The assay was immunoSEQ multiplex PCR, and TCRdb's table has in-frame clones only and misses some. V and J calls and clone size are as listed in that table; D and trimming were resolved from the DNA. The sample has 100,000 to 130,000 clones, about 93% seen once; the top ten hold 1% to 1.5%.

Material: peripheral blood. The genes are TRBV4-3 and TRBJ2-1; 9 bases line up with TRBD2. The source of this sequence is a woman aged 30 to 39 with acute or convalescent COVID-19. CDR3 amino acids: CASSQDGLAPINEQFF. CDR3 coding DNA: TGCGCCAGCAGCCAAGATGGACTAGCGCCCATCAATGAGCAGTTCTTC.